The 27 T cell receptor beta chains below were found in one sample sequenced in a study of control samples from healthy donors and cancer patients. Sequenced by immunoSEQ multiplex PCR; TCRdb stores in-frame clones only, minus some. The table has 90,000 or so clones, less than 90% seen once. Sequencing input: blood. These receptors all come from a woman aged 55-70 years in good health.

Written as DNA, the CDR3 is TGTGCCAGCAGCCAAGATCGAAGCGGGAGGTCGAACTACGAGCAGTACTTC. Translated: CASSQDRSGRSNYEQYF. The chain recombines TRBV3-1 (or the pseudogene TRBV3-2) with TRBJ2-7, with TRBD2 identical over 9 bases. Germline-derived CDR1 and CDR2 are LGHDT and YNNKEL (reference sequence). The CDR3 extends over 17 amino acids. Losses at the gene ends were 0 bases for V and 3 bases for J; bases not matched to a gene: 9.

CDR3 protein: CASSESYPFQGGVTGELFF. CDR3 DNA: TGCGCCAGCAGTGAGTCGTATCCTTTTCAGGGAGGAGTTACCGGGGAGCTGTTTTTT. The chain carries TRBV10-2 and TRBJ2-2, with D possibly being TRBD2 (6 bases). V dropped 0 bases and J dropped 5 bases, with 22 bases sitting between them. Germline V gene lookup returns CDR1 WSHSY and CDR2 SAAADI. CDR3 length: 19 residues.

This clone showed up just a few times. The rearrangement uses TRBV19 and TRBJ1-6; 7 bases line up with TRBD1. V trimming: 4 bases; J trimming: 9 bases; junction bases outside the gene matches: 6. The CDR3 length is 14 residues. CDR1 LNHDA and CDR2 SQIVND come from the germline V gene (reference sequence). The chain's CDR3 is CASSTGTVISPLHF. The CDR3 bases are TGTGCCAGTAGTACCGGGACAGTAATTTCACCCCTCCACTTT.

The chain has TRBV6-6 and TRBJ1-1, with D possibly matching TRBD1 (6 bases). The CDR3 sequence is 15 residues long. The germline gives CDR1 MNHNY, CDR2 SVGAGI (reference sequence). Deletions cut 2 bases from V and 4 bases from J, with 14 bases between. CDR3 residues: CASSYTGGRSTEAFF. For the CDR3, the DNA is TGTGCCAGCAGTTACACTGGGGGCCGTTCCACTGAAGCTTTCTTT.

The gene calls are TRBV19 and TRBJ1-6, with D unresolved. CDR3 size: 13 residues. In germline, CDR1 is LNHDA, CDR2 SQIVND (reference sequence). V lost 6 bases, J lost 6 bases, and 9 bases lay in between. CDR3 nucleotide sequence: TGTGCCAGTAGCTGGCAGAGTAATTCACCCCTCCACTTT. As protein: CASSWQSNSPLHF.

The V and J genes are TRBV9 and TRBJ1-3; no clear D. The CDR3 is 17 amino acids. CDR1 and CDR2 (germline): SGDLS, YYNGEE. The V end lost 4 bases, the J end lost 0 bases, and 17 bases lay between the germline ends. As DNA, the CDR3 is TGTGCCAGCAGCCCGAGTAGCGGCCCGAGCTCTGGAAACACCATATATTTT. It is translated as CASSPSSGPSSGNTIYF.

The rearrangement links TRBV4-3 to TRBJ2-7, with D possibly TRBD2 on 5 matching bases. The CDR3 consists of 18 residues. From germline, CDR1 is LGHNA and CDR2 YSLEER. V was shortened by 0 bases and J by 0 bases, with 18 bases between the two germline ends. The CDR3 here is CASSQDRGLRASSYEQYF. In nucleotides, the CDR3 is TGCGCCAGCAGCCAAGATCGTGGGTTGAGGGCCAGCTCCTACGAGCAGTACTTC.

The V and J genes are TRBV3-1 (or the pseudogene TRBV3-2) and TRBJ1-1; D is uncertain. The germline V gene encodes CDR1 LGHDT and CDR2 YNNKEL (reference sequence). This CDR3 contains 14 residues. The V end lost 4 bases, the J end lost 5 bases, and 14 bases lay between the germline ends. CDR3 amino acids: CASSPGYRGTEAFF. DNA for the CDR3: TGTGCCAGCAGCCCAGGATACCGAGGAACTGAAGCTTTCTTT.

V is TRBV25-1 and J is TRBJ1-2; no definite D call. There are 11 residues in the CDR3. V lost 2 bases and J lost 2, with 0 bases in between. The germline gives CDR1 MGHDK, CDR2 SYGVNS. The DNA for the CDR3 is TGTGCCAGCAGTGAAAACTATGGCTACACCTTC. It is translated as CASSENYGYTF.

The CDR3 is CASSLDRGGAWEQFF. CDR3 nucleotides: TGTGCCAGCAGCTTAGATCGCGGGGGGGCCTGGGAGCAGTTCTTC. The chain joins TRBV7-9 to TRBJ2-1; 9 bases are a match to TRBD2. Unmatched junction bases numbered 8, after V lost 1 base and J lost 10 bases. The CDR3 is 15 residues long. CDR1 is SEHNR, CDR2 FQNEAQ, per germline (reference sequence).

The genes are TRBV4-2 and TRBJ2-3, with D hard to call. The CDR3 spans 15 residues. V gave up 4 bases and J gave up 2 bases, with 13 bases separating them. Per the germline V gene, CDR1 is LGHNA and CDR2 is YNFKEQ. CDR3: CASSRDPVNTDTQYF. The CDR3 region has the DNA TGTGCCAGCAGCCGAGACCCCGTCAACACAGATACGCAGTATTTT.

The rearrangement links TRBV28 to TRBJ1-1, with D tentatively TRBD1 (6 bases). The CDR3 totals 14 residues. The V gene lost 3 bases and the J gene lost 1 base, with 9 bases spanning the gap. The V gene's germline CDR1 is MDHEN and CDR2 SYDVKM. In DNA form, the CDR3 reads TGTGCCAGCAGTTTGCCAGGGGAGAACACTGAAGCTTTCTTT. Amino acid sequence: CASSLPGENTEAFF.

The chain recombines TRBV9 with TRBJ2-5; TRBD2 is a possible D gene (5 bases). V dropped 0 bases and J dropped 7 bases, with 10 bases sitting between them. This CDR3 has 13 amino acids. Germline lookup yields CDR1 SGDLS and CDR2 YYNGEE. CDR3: CASSVEGGGTQYF. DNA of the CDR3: TGTGCCAGCAGCGTAGAAGGAGGAGGGACCCAGTACTTC.

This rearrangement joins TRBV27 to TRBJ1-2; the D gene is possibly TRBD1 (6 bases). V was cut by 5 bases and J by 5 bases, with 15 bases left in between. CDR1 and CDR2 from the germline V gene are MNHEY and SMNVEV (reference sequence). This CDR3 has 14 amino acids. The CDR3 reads CASSLQGTTYGYTF. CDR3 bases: TGTGCCAGCAGTCTACAGGGAACAACGTATGGCTACACCTTC.

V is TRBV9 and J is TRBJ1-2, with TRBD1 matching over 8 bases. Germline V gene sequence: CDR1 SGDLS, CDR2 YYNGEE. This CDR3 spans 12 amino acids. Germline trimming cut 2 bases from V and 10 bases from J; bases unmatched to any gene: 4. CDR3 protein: CASSVYQGAYTF. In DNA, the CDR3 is TGTGCCAGCAGCGTGTACCAGGGGGCCTACACCTTC. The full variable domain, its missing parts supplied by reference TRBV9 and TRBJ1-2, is DSGVTQTPKHLITATGQRVTLRCSPRSGDLSVYWYQQSLDQGLQFLIQYYNGEERAKGNILERFSAQQFPDLHSELNLSSLELGDSALYFCASSVYQGAYTFGSGTRLTVV.

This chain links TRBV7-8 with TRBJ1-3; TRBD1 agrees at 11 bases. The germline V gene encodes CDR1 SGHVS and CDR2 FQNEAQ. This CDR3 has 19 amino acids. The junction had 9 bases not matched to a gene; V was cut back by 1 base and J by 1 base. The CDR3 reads CASSLVRTGGDRSGNTIYF. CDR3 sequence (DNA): TGTGCCAGCAGCTTAGTGAGGACAGGGGGCGATAGGTCTGGAAACACCATATATTTT.

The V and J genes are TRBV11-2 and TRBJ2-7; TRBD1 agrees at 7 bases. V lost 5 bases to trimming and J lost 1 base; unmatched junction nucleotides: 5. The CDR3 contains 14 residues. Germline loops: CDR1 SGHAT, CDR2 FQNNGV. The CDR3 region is CASSLRQGSYEQYF. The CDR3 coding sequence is TGTGCCAGCAGCCTGAGACAGGGATCCTACGAGCAGTACTTC.

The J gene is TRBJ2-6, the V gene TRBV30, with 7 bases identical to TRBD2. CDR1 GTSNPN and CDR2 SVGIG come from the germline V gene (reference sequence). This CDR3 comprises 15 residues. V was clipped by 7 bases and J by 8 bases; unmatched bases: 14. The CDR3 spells CASTQAGRGPNVLTF. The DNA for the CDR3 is TGTGCCTCAACCCAAGCGGGGAGAGGTCCCAACGTCCTGACTTTC.

The CDR3 DNA reads as TGTGCCAGCAGCTTCGACGACTTGACCGAGCAGTTCTTC. Its translation is CASSFDDLTEQFF. J is TRBJ2-1 and V is TRBV7-3, with D uncertain. This CDR3 is 13 amino acids long. V lost 3 bases, J lost 10 bases, and 13 bases lay in between. Germline V gene sequence: CDR1 SGHTA, CDR2 FQGTGA.

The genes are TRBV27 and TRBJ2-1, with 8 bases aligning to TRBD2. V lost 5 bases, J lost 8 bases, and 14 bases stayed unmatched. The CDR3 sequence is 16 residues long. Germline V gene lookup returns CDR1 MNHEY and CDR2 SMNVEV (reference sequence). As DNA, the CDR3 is TGTGCCAGCAGTCGGCTAGCGGGTGGTATCCCCCATGAGCAGTTCTTC. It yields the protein CASSRLAGGIPHEQFF.

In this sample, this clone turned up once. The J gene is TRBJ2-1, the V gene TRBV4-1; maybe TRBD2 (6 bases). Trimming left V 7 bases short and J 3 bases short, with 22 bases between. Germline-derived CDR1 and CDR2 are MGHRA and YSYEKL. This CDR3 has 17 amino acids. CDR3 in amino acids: CASTREGRGSGYNEQFF. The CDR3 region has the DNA TGCGCCAGCACCCGCGAAGGACGGGGGAGCGGCTACAATGAGCAGTTCTTC.

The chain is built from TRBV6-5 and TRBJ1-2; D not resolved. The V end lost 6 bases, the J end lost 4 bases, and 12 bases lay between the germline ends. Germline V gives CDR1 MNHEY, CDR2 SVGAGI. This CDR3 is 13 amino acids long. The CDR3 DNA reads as TGTGCCAGCAGGCTCAACGACCTCTATGGCTACACCTTC. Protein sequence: CASRLNDLYGYTF.

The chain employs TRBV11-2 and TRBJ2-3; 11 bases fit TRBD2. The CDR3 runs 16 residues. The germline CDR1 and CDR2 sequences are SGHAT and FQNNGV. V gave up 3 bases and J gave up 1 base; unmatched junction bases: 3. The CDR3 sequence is CASSFILAGGTDTQYF. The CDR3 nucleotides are TGTGCCAGCAGCTTTATACTAGCGGGGGGCACAGATACGCAGTATTTT.

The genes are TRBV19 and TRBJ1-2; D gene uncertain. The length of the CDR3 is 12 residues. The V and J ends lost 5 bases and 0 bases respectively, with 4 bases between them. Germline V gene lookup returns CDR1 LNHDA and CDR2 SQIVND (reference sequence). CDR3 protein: CASSAANYGYTF. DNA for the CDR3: TGTGCCAGTAGTGCTGCTAACTATGGCTACACCTTC.

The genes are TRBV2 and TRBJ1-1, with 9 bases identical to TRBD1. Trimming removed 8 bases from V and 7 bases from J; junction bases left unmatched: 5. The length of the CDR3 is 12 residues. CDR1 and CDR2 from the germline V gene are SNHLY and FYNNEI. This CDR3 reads CASGKGQGEAFF. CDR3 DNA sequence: TGTGCCAGCGGAAAGGGACAGGGTGAAGCTTTCTTT.

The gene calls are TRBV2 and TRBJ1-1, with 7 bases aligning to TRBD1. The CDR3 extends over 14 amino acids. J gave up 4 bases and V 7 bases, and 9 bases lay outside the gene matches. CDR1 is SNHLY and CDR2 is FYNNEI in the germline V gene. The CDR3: CASTGRGGLTEAFF. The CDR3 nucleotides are TGTGCCAGCACGGGACGAGGGGGCCTCACTGAAGCTTTCTTT.

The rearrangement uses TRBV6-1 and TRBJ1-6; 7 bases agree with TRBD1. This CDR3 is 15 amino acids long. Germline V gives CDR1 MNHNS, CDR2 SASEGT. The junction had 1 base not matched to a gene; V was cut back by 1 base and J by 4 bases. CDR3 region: CASSEGQGYNSPLHF. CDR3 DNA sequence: TGTGCCAGCAGTGAAGGACAGGGTTATAATTCACCCCTCCACTTT.